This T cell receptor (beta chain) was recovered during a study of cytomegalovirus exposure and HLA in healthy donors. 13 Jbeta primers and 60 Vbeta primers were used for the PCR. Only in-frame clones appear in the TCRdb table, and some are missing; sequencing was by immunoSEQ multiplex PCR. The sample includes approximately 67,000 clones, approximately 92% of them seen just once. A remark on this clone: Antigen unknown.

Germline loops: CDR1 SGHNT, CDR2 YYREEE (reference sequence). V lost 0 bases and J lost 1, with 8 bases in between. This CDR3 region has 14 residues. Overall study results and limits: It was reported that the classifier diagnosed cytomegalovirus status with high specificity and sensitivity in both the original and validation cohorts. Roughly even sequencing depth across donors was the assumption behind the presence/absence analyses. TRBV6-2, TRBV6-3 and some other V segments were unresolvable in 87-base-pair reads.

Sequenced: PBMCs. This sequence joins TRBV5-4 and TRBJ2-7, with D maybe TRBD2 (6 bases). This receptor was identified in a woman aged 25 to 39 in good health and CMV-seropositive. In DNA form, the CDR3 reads TGTGCCAGCAGCTTGGCCGGGGGATCCTACGAGCAGTACTTC. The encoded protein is CASSLAGGSYEQYF. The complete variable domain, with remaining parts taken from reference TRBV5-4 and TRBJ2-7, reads ETGVTQSPTHLIKTRGQQVTLRCSSQSGHNTVSWYQQALGQGPQFIFQYYREEENGRGNFPPRFSGLQFPNYSSELNVNALELDDSALYLCASSLAGGSYEQYFGPGTRLTVT.